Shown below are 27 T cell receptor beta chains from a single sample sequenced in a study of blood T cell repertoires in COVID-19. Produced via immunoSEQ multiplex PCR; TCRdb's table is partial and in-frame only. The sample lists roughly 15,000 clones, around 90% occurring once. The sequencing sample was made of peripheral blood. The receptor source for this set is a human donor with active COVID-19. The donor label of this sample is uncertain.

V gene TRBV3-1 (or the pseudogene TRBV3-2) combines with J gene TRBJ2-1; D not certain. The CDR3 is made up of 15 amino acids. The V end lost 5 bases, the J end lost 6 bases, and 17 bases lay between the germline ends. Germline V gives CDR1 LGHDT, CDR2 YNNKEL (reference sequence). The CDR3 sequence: CASSSTERSLNEQFF. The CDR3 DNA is TGTGCCAGCAGCTCAACCGAGAGGAGCCTCAATGAGCAGTTCTTC.

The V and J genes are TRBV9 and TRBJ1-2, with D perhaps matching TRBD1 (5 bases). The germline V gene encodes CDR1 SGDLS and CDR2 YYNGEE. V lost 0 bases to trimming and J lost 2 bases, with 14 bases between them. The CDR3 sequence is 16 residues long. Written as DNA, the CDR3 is TGTGCCAGCAGCGTAGGGGGGGAGGGTAGGAACTATGGCTACACCTTC. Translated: CASSVGGEGRNYGYTF.

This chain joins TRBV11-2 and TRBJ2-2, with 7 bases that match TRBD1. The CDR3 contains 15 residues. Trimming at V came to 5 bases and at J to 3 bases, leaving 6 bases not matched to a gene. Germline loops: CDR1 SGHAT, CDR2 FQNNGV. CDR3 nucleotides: TGTGCCAGCAGCGAGGGACAGCGAGACACCGGGGAGCTGTTTTTT. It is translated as CASSEGQRDTGELFF.

The CDR3 loop reads CASSLARLGSYEQYF. The CDR3, as DNA: TGTGCCAGCAGCTTAGCGAGGCTAGGTTCCTACGAGCAGTACTTC. V usage is TRBV7-8 and J usage is TRBJ2-7; no clear D. Germline V gives CDR1 SGHVS, CDR2 FQNEAQ. This CDR3 has 15 residues. V was trimmed by 0 bases and J by 1 base, leaving 10 bases between them. The variable domain in full, with the rest retrieved from reference TRBV7-8 and TRBJ2-7, is GAGVSQSPRYKVAKRGQDVALRCDPISGHVSLFWYQQALGQGPEFLTYFQNEAQLDKSGLPSDRFFAERPEGSVSTLKIQRTQQEDSAVYLCASSLARLGSYEQYFGPGTRLTVT.

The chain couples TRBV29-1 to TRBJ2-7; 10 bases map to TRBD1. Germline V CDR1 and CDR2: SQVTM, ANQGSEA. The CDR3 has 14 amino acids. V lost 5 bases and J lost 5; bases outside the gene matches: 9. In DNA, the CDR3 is TGCAGCGTTAAGAGGGACAGGGGAATGAACGAGCAGTACTTC. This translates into CSVKRDRGMNEQYF.

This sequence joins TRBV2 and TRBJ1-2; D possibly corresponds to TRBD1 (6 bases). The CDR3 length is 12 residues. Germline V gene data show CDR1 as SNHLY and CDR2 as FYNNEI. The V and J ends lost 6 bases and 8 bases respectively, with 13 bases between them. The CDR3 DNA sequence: TGTGCCAGCAGGAACAGGGATCCAGGCTACACCTTC. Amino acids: CASRNRDPGYTF. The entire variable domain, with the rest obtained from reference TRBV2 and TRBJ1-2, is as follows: EPEVTQTPSHQVTQMGQEVILRCVPISNHLYFYWYRQILGQKVEFLVSFYNNEISEKSEIFDDQFSVERPDGSNFTLKIRSTKLEDSAMYFCASRNRDPGYTFGSGTRLTVV.

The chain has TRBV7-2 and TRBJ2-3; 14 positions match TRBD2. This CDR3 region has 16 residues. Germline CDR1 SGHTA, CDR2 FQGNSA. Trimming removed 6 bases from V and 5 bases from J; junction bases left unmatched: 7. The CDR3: CASSLRGTSGGDTQYF. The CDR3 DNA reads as TGTGCCAGCAGTTTGAGGGGGACTAGCGGGGGAGATACGCAGTATTTT. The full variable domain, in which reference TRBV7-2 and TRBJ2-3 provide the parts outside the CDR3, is GAGVSQSPSNKVTEKGKDVELRCDPISGHTALYWYRQSLGQGLEFLIYFQGNSAPDKSGLPSDRFSAERTGGSVSTLTIQRTQQEDSAVYLCASSLRGTSGGDTQYFGPGTRLTVL.

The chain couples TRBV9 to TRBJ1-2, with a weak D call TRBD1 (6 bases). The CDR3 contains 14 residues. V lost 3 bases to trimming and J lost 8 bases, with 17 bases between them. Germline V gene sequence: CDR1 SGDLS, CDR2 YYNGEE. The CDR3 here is CASSGQVTDRGYTF. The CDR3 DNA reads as TGTGCCAGCAGCGGACAGGTAACGGATCGGGGCTACACCTTC.

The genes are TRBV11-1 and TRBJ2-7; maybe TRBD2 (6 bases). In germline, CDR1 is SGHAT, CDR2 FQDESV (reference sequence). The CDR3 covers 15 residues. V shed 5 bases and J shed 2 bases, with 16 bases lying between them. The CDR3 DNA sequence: TGTGCCAGCAGCCCAGGGTCGGGGGTGGCCTACGAGCAGTACTTC. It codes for CASSPGSGVAYEQYF.

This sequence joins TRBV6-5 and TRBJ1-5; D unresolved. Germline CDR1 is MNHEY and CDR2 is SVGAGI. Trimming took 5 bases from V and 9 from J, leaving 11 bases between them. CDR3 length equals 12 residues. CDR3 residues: CASSLRIGPQHF. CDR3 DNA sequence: TGTGCCAGCAGTCTCCGTATCGGGCCCCAGCATTTT.

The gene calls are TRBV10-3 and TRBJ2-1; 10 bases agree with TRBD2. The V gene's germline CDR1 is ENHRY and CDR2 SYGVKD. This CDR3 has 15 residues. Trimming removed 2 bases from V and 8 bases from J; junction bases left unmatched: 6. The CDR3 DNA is TGTGCCATCAGTGAGGGGCTAGCGGGAGTCTATGAGCAGTTCTTC. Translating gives CAISEGLAGVYEQFF.

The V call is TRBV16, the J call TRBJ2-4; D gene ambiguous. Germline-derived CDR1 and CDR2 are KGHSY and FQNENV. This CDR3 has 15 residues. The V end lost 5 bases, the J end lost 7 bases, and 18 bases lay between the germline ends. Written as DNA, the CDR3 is TGTGCCAGCAGCTCCGACCTCCCAGGCCGGAACATTCAGTACTTC. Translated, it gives CASSSDLPGRNIQYF.

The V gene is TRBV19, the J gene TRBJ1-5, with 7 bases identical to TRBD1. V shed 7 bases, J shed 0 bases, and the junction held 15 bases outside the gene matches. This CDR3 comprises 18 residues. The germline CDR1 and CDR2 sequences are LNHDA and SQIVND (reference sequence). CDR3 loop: CASNHPPGTALSNQPQHF. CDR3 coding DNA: TGTGCCAGTAATCACCCTCCAGGGACAGCCCTTAGCAATCAGCCCCAGCATTTT.

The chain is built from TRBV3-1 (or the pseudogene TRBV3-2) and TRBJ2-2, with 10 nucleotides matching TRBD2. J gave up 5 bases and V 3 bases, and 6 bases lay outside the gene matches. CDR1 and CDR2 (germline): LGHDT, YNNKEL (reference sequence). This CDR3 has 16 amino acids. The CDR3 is CASSHSGRAPTGELFF. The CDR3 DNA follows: TGTGCCAGCAGCCACAGCGGGAGGGCACCGACCGGGGAGCTGTTTTTT.

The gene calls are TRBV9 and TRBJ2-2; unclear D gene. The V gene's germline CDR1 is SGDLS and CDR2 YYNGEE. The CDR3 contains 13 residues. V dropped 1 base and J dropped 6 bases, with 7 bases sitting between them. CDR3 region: CASSVLVSGELFF. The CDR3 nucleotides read TGTGCCAGCAGCGTACTAGTATCCGGGGAGCTGTTTTTT.

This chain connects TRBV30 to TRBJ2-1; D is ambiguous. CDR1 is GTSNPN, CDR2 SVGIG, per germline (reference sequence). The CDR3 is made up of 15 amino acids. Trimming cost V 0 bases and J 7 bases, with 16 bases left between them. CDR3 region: CAWSVAVIRRNEQFF. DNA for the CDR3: TGTGCCTGGAGTGTTGCGGTAATCCGACGGAATGAGCAGTTCTTC.

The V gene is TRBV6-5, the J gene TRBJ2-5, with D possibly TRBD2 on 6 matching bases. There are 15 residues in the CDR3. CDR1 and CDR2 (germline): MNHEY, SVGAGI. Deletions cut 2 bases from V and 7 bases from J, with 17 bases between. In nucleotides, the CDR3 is TGTGCCAGCAGTTACGGCGGAGGGGTCGGGGCGACCCAGTACTTC. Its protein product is CASSYGGGVGATQYF.

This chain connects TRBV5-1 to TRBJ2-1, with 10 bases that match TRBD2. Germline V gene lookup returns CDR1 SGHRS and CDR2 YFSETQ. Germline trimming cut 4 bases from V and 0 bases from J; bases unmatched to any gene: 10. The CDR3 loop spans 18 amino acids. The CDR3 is CASSPKNPSGSSYNEQFF. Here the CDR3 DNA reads TGCGCCAGCAGCCCGAAAAACCCTAGCGGGAGCTCCTACAATGAGCAGTTCTTC. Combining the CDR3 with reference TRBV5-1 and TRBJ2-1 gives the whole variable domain KAGVTQTPRYLIKTRGQQVTLSCSPISGHRSVSWYQQTPGQGLQFLFEYFSETQRNKGNFPGRFSGRQFSNSRSEMNVSTLELGDSALYLCASSPKNPSGSSYNEQFFGPGTRLTVL.

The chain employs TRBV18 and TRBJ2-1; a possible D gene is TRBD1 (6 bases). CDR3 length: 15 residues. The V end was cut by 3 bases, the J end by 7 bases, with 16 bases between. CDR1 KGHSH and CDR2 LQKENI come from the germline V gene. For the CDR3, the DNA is TGTGCCAGCTCACCGGGGGACACCCCCTGGAATGAGCAGTTCTTC. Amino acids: CASSPGDTPWNEQFF.

The CDR3 DNA sequence: TGTGCCAGCAGCCAAGAAGGGGGCGCCTACAATGAGCAGTTCTTC. Encoded protein: CASSQEGGAYNEQFF. The rearrangement joins TRBV4-2 to TRBJ2-1; TRBD1 aligns across 7 bases. Germline loops: CDR1 LGHNA, CDR2 YNFKEQ. V was clipped by 0 bases and J by 2 bases; unmatched bases: 1. This CDR3 comprises 15 residues.

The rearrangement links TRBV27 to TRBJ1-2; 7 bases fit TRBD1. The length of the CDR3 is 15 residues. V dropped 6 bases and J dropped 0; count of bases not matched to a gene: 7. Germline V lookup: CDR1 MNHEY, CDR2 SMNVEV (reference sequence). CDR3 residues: CASSRGTAANYGYTF. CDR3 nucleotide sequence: TGTGCCAGCAGCCGCGGGACAGCAGCTAACTATGGCTACACCTTC.

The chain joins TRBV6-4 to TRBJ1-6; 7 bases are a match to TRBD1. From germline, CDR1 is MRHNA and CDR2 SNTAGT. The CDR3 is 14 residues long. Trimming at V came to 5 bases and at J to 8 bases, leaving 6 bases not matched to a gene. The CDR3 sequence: CASSQQGTHSPLHF. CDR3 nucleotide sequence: TGTGCCAGCAGTCAACAGGGGACGCATTCACCCCTCCACTTT.

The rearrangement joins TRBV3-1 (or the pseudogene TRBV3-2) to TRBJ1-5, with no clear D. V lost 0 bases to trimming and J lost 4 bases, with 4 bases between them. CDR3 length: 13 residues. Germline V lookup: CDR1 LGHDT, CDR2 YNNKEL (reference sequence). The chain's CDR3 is CASSQDRNQPQHF. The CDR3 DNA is TGTGCCAGCAGCCAAGATCGTAATCAGCCCCAGCATTTT.

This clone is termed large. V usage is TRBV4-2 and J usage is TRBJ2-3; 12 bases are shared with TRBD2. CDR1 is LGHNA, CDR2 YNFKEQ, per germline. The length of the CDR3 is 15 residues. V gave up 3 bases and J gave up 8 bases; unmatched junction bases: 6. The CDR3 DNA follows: TGTGCCAGCAGCCATGGACTAGCGGGATGGGTTACGCAGTATTTT. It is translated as CASSHGLAGWVTQYF.

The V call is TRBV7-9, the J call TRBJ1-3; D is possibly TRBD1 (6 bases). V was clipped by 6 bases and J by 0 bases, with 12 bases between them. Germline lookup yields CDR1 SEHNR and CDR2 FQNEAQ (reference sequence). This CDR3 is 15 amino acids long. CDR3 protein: CASRSWDISGNTIYF. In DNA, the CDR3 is TGTGCCAGCAGATCGTGGGACATCTCTGGAAACACCATATATTTT.

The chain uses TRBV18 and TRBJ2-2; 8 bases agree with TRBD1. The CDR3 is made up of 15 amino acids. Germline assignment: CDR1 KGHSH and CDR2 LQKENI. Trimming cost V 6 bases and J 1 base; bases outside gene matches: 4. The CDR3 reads CASSPDRENTGELFF. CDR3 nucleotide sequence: TGTGCCAGCTCCCCGGACAGGGAGAACACCGGGGAGCTGTTTTTT. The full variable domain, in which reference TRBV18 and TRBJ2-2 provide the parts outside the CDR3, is NAGVMQNPRHLVRRRGQEARLRCSPMKGHSHVYWYRQLPEEGLKFMVYLQKENIIDESGMPKERFSAEFPKEGPSILRIQQVVRGDSAAYFCASSPDRENTGELFFGEGSRLTVL.

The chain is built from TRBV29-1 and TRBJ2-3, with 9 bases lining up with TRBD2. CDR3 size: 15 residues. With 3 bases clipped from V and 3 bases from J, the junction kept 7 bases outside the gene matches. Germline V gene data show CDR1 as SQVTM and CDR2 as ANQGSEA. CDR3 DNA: TGCAGCGTTGATTGGCTAGCGGGATTGACAGATACGCAGTATTTT. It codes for CSVDWLAGLTDTQYF.